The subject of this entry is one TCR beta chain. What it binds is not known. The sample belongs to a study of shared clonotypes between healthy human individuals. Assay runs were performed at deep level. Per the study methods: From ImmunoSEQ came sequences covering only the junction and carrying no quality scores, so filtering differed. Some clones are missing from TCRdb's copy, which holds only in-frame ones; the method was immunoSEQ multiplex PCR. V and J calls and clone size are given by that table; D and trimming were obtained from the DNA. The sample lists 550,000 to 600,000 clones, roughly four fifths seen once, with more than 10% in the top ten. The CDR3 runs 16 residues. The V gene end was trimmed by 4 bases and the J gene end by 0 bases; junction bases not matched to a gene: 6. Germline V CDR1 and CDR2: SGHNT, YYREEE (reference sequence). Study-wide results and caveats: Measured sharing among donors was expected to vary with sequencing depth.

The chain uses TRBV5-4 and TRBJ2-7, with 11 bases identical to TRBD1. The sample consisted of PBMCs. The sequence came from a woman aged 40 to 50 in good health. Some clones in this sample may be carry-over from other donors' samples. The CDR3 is CASSPRDRGNSYEQYF. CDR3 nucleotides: TGTGCCAGCAGCCCCCGGGACAGGGGGAACTCCTACGAGCAGTACTTC.